This T cell receptor beta chain was identified during a study of human T cells and chemical hapten exposure. Separate cDNA molecules received unique molecular identifiers, which the library attached to them. A single record per CDR3 protein comes from TCRdb applying MiXCR to the RACE reads. Here the sample spans approximately 370,000 distinct CDR3 sequences, around 5% being singletons. Time point noted: pre-sensitization, week 0. Treatment in this sample: therapeutic diphenylcyclopropenone sensitization with weekly scalp DPC. The V gene's germline CDR1 is MNHEY and CDR2 SMNVEV (reference sequence). The V and J ends lost 8 bases and 10 bases respectively, with 15 bases between them. The CDR3 consists of 13 residues. This clonotype was counted ten times or more. Its antigen remains unidentified. Whole-study results and caveats: The study found that DPC sensitization did not change TCRs above 1 in 1000 frequency. Expanded TCRs made up significantly more big CDR3 similarity clusters than controls did.

This receptor was obtained from a woman aged 18-35 years with alopecia areata. Some clones in this sample may be carry-over from other donors' samples. The starting material was whole blood, obtained in connection with sensitization to the hapten diphenylcyclopropenone (DPC). V usage is TRBV27 and J usage is TRBJ1-6; D may be TRBD1 (6 bases). This chain's CDR3 is CASSAGDKSPLHF. DNA for the CDR3: TGTGCCAGCTCCGCAGGGGACAAATCACCCCTCCACTTT.